Each of the 23 T cell receptor beta chains below was sequenced from the same sample in a study of cytomegalovirus exposure and HLA in healthy donors. PCR primers comprised 60 Vbeta and 13 Jbeta primers. Here immunoSEQ multiplex PCR was the method, and the copy in TCRdb shows in-frame clones only, minus some. This table has 100,000 to 150,000 clones, about 76% appearing once. Sequenced sample: PBMCs. Every receptor here comes from a middle-aged man in good health and CMV-seropositive.

The chain is built from TRBV13 and TRBJ2-1; D possibly corresponds to TRBD2 (6 bases). The germline CDR1 and CDR2 sequences are PRHDT and FYEKMQ (reference sequence). V gave up 0 bases and J gave up 0 bases, with 15 bases separating them. The CDR3 runs to 18 residues. The CDR3 spells CASSLGDGDLSSYNEQFF. The CDR3 coding sequence is TGTGCCAGCAGCTTAGGGGATGGGGACTTAAGCTCCTACAATGAGCAGTTCTTC.

The chain joins TRBV29-1 to TRBJ1-4, with 8 bases fitting TRBD1. The CDR3 runs 15 residues. Germline trimming cut 5 bases from V and 4 bases from J; bases unmatched to any gene: 9. The germline V gene encodes CDR1 SQVTM and CDR2 ANQGSEA. The DNA for the CDR3 is TGCAGCGTTAACTCAGGGGGCTTGGGTAATGAAAAACTGTTTTTT. Translating gives CSVNSGGLGNEKLFF.

In its sample, this clone was seen a few times. The chain joins TRBV7-2 to TRBJ1-1; weak D call: TRBD1 (5 bases). This CDR3 spans 13 amino acids. Germline loops: CDR1 SGHTA, CDR2 FQGNSA. Trimming cost V 1 base and J 8 bases, with 11 bases left between them. The CDR3 DNA reads TGTGCCAGCAGCTTAGGGGCGGGGGGAGAAGCTTTCTTT. Translated: CASSLGAGGEAFF.

The rearrangement joins TRBV5-1 to TRBJ1-4; D is undetermined. The CDR3 totals 17 residues. V shed 5 bases and J shed 12 bases, with 29 bases lying between them. Germline V gene data show CDR1 as SGHRS and CDR2 as YFSETQ. The CDR3 nucleotides are TGCGCCAGCAGTCCTCCTCCCTACTCCCAAAGCCTCGGGGAACTGTTTTTT. Translation gives CASSPPPYSQSLGELFF.

The chain employs TRBV30 and TRBJ2-7; TRBD1 might be the D (5 bases). Trimming took 0 bases from V and 3 from J, leaving 6 bases between them. Germline CDR1 is GTSNPN and CDR2 is SVGIG (reference sequence). This CDR3 is 12 amino acids long. CDR3 amino acids: CAWSVTGYEQYF. CDR3 sequence (DNA): TGTGCCTGGAGTGTTACAGGCTACGAGCAGTACTTC.

The rearrangement uses TRBV5-6 and TRBJ2-6; D unresolved. Germline CDR1 reads SGHDT; CDR2 reads YYEEEE. This CDR3 contains 17 residues. Trimming cost V 0 bases and J 0 bases, with 10 bases left between them. CDR3 DNA: TGTGCCAGCAGCTTGGAACAGCTCAGCTCTGGGGCCAACGTCCTGACTTTC. It is translated as CASSLEQLSSGANVLTF.

The rearrangement links TRBV2 to TRBJ1-1; 7 bases line up with TRBD1. This CDR3 is 14 amino acids long. V lost 6 bases to trimming and J lost 8 bases; unmatched junction nucleotides: 12. The germline CDR1 and CDR2 sequences are SNHLY and FYNNEI. In DNA form, the CDR3 reads TGTGCCAGCAGAAGAGAGGGGGCAAGAACCGAAGCTTTCTTT. Its protein product is CASRREGARTEAFF. Variable domain in full (rest from reference TRBV2 and TRBJ1-1): EPEVTQTPSHQVTQMGQEVILRCVPISNHLYFYWYRQILGQKVEFLVSFYNNEISEKSEIFDDQFSVERPDGSNFTLKIRSTKLEDSAMYFCASRREGARTEAFFGQGTRLTVV.

The CDR3 DNA reads as TGTGCCAGCAGTTGGCAGGGGGTGAACACCGGGGAGCTGTTTTTT. Protein sequence: CASSWQGVNTGELFF. The J gene is TRBJ2-2, the V gene TRBV27; TRBD1 matches 7 bases. Germline V CDR1 and CDR2: MNHEY, SMNVEV (reference sequence). This CDR3 has 15 amino acids. V was pared by 4 bases and J by 1 base, with 3 bases of the junction left unmatched.

The rearrangement links TRBV5-1 to TRBJ2-7; the D gene is possibly TRBD1 (5 bases). Germline V gene data show CDR1 as SGHRS and CDR2 as YFSETQ. CDR3 length: 14 residues. V dropped 3 bases and J dropped 1 base, with 11 bases sitting between them. The CDR3: CASSSTARSYEQYF. Written as DNA, the CDR3 is TGCGCCAGCAGCTCGACAGCGAGATCCTACGAGCAGTACTTC. The complete variable domain, with remaining parts taken from reference TRBV5-1 and TRBJ2-7, reads KAGVTQTPRYLIKTRGQQVTLSCSPISGHRSVSWYQQTPGQGLQFLFEYFSETQRNKGNFPGRFSGRQFSNSRSEMNVSTLELGDSALYLCASSSTARSYEQYFGPGTRLTVT.

This clone was counted between two and nine times. This sequence joins TRBV28 and TRBJ2-7; D possibly corresponds to TRBD1 (5 bases). Trimming took off 7 bases at V and 0 bases at J, with 16 bases between the two ends. Germline V gene sequence: CDR1 MDHEN, CDR2 SYDVKM. The CDR3 runs to 15 residues. The CDR3 coding sequence is TGTGCCAGCACCCTAGGTGGACAACACTCCTACGAGCAGTACTTC. Translating it yields CASTLGGQHSYEQYF.

V and J are TRBV7-2 and TRBJ1-5, with D tentatively TRBD1 (5 bases). The V gene lost 5 bases and the J gene lost 5 bases, with 16 bases spanning the gap. The CDR3 contains 15 residues. Germline V gives CDR1 SGHTA, CDR2 FQGNSA. The CDR3 bases are TGTGCCAGCAGCAAGATTTGGGGGGGGGATCAGCCCCAGCATTTT. Encoded protein: CASSKIWGGDQPQHF.

The chain links TRBV7-2 to TRBJ1-1; TRBD1 aligns across 10 bases. The CDR3 extends over 17 amino acids. Looked up from germline, CDR1 is SGHTA and CDR2 is FQGNSA. V gave up 1 base and J gave up 0 bases; unmatched junction bases: 5. The CDR3: CASSLVGQGIMNTEAFF. The CDR3 DNA follows: TGTGCCAGCAGCTTAGTGGGACAGGGGATTATGAACACTGAAGCTTTCTTT.

J is TRBJ1-6 and V is TRBV5-1; D gene ambiguous. This CDR3 is built from 14 residues. The germline CDR1 and CDR2 sequences are SGHRS and YFSETQ. The V gene lost 0 bases and the J gene lost 7 bases, with 8 bases spanning the gap. CDR3 sequence: CASSLEQSNSPLHF. CDR3 DNA: TGCGCCAGCAGCTTGGAGCAATCAAATTCACCCCTCCACTTT.

The chain couples TRBV7-9 to TRBJ2-7, with 10 positions matching TRBD2. There are 16 residues in the CDR3. CDR1 and CDR2 (germline): SEHNR, FQNEAQ (reference sequence). V was clipped by 0 bases and J by 6 bases; unmatched bases: 8. The CDR3 bases are TGTGCCAGCAGCTTAGCGCCGAGCGGGAGGGCCAGCGAGCAGTACTTC. This encodes CASSLAPSGRASEQYF.

This chain connects TRBV6-1 to TRBJ1-4; D uncertain. V lost 7 bases and J lost 13, with 22 bases in between. CDR1 and CDR2 from the germline V gene are MNHNS and SASEGT. The CDR3 consists of 14 residues. The CDR3 spells CASTLMGLSCPLFF. DNA for the CDR3: TGTGCCAGCACCTTAATGGGCCTATCTTGCCCACTGTTTTTT.

This clone showed up just a few times. This rearrangement joins TRBV9 to TRBJ2-5; no firm D call. V was trimmed by 0 bases and J by 1 base, leaving 7 bases between them. There are 14 residues in the CDR3. Looked up from germline, CDR1 is SGDLS and CDR2 is YYNGEE. The CDR3 DNA follows: TGTGCCAGCAGCGTAGACGTTAGCCAAGAGACCCAGTACTTC. This encodes CASSVDVSQETQYF.

This clone was observed a single time. The rearrangement links TRBV30 to TRBJ2-5, with D uncertain. The V and J ends lost 0 bases and 5 bases respectively, with 7 bases between them. Germline CDR1 GTSNPN, CDR2 SVGIG (reference sequence). This CDR3 comprises 12 residues. CDR3 sequence (DNA): TGTGCCTGGAGTGTACTTATGGAGACCCAGTACTTC. Its protein product is CAWSVLMETQYF.

A note on this clone: The sample holds other DNA sequences that translate to the same CDR3. The chain uses TRBV11-2 and TRBJ2-2; 9 nucleotides agree with TRBD1. V trimming: 5 bases; J trimming: 3 bases; junction bases outside the gene matches: 10. The CDR3 spans 17 residues. In germline, CDR1 is SGHAT, CDR2 FQNNGV. The CDR3 protein is CASSRKRTGVDTGELFF. The CDR3 bases are TGTGCCAGCAGCCGTAAGCGGACAGGGGTCGACACCGGGGAGCTGTTTTTT.

V usage is TRBV7-9 and J usage is TRBJ1-1; D not certain. This CDR3 has 14 residues. The V end lost 1 base, the J end lost 3 bases, and 9 bases lay between the germline ends. Germline assignment: CDR1 SEHNR and CDR2 FQNEAQ (reference sequence). This CDR3 reads CASSLGTPYTEAFF. DNA for the CDR3: TGTGCCAGCAGCTTAGGGACTCCGTACACTGAAGCTTTCTTT.

The chain combines TRBV5-8 with TRBJ2-2, with TRBD1 matching 7 bases. After removal of 3 bases from V and 4 bases from J, the junction contained 9 bases not matched to a gene. The CDR3 extends over 16 amino acids. From germline, CDR1 is SGHTS and CDR2 YDEGEE. The CDR3, as DNA: TGTGCCAGCAGCTCAAGGCCCGGGACAGCCACCGGGGAGCTGTTTTTT. It specifies CASSSRPGTATGELFF.

The chain joins TRBV4-1 to TRBJ2-6; the match to TRBD1 covers 10 bases. Germline values: CDR1 MGHRA, CDR2 YSYEKL. Trimming cost V 2 bases and J 2 bases; bases outside gene matches: 9. The CDR3 extends over 19 amino acids. As DNA, the CDR3 is TGCGCCAGCAGCCAATCTCCGGGACAGGGGTTCGCTGGGGCCAACGTCCTGACTTTC. Translating it yields CASSQSPGQGFAGANVLTF.

The chain recombines TRBV27 with TRBJ2-7; 7 bases align to TRBD2. The CDR3 is made up of 13 amino acids. Germline V CDR1 and CDR2: MNHEY, SMNVEV (reference sequence). Trimming removed 5 bases from V and 7 bases from J; junction bases left unmatched: 8. For the CDR3, the DNA is TGTGCCAGCAGTGGGACGGGGCGGGGGGAGCAGTACTTC. Translated, it gives CASSGTGRGEQYF.

In the case of this clone: Other DNA sequences in the same sample also yield this CDR3. The chain employs TRBV12-5 and TRBJ1-5, with D maybe TRBD1 (6 bases). The CDR3 runs to 15 residues. CDR1 is LGHNT and CDR2 is FRNRAP in the germline V gene. Trimming took 6 bases from V and 3 from J, leaving 15 bases between them. The CDR3 sequence: CASGLGTNFNQPQHF. The CDR3 nucleotides are TGTGCTAGTGGCTTAGGGACAAACTTCAATCAGCCCCAGCATTTT. Full variable domain (outside the CDR3, taken from reference TRBV12-5 and TRBJ1-5): DARVTQTPRHKVTEMGQEVTMRCQPILGHNTVFWYRQTMMQGLELLAYFRNRAPLDDSGMPKDRFSAEMPDATLATLKIQPSEPRDSAVYFCASGLGTNFNQPQHFGDGTRLSIL.